Following are 7 T cell receptor beta chains from one sample sequenced in a study of post-analysis software for immune sequencing data. Their antigens are not known. Study findings and constraints: Four to six TRBV segments were more frequent in patients than controls; TRBV5-6, TRBV5-1 and TRBV20-1 belonged to this group.

Libraries were made from TCR beta cDNA, and they carried unique molecular identifiers. TCRdb called the PCR reads again in MiXCR, with one record for every CDR3 protein. In the table there are 450,000 to 700,000 distinct CDR3 sequences, 44% of which are singletons. The source material was blood. Every receptor here comes from a girl under 18 with multiple sclerosis.

This clonotype was seen only a few times. CDR3 in amino acids: CSVQGPYEQYF. The CDR3 region has the DNA TGCAGCGTTCAGGGACCCTACGAGCAGTACTTC. The chain carries TRBV29-1 and TRBJ2-7; D possibly uses TRBD1 or TRBD2 (5 bases each). This CDR3 region has 11 residues. Germline V gives CDR1 SQVTM, CDR2 ANQGSEA. V was pared by 5 bases and J by 2 bases, with 7 bases between.

The chain couples TRBV10-3 to TRBJ1-2; 7 bases map to TRBD1. Germline loops: CDR1 ENHRY, CDR2 SYGVKD. The CDR3 spans 13 residues. The J segment lost 0 bases and the V segment lost 9 bases, leaving 4 bases of the junction unmatched. The CDR3, as DNA: TGTGCCATACGGGACAGAACTAACTATGGCTACACCTTC. Its translation is CAIRDRTNYGYTF.

The chain is built from TRBV12-3 or TRBV12-4 and TRBJ2-5; 12 bases align to TRBD1. V was pared by 5 bases and J by 5 bases, with 3 bases of the junction left unmatched. This CDR3 region has 14 residues. CDR3 DNA sequence: TGTGCCAGCAGTGGGACAGGGGGCTACGAGACCCAGTACTTC. Translating gives CASSGTGGYETQYF.

The rearrangement links TRBV6-6 to TRBJ2-5; the D gene is possibly TRBD1 (6 bases). From germline, CDR1 is MNHNY and CDR2 SVGAGI (reference sequence). There are 14 residues in the CDR3. V was clipped by 5 bases and J by 5 bases, with 15 bases between them. In DNA, the CDR3 is TGTGCCAGCAGTCTGCCGGCACAGGGTGAGACCCAGTACTTC. Translating gives CASSLPAQGETQYF.

The gene calls are TRBV12-3 or TRBV12-4 and TRBJ2-5; 7 bases match TRBD1. Trimming cost V 3 bases and J 5 bases; bases outside gene matches: 6. This CDR3 has 14 amino acids. Here the CDR3 DNA reads TGTGCCAGCAGTTTCCTAGCCAGGGGGGAGACCCAGTACTTC. Its protein is CASSFLARGETQYF.

A few counts support this clonotype. V and J are TRBV6-5 and TRBJ2-3, with D unresolved. The V end was cut by 6 bases, the J end by 6 bases, with 16 bases between. The CDR3 totals 14 residues. The germline V gene has CDR1 MNHEY and CDR2 SVGAGI. The CDR3 is CASSLSRNLDTQYF. The CDR3 DNA reads TGTGCCAGCAGCCTATCAAGGAACTTGGATACGCAGTATTTT.

V gene TRBV5-1 combines with J gene TRBJ2-2; D remains unclear. The V gene lost 0 bases and the J gene lost 7 bases, with 4 bases spanning the gap. CDR1 is SGHRS and CDR2 is YFSETQ in the germline V gene. This CDR3 comprises 12 residues. The CDR3 sequence is CASSLDSGELFF. The CDR3 nucleotides read TGCGCCAGCAGCTTGGATAGCGGGGAGCTGTTTTTT. The entire variable domain, with the rest obtained from reference TRBV5-1 and TRBJ2-2, is as follows: KAGVTQTPRYLIKTRGQQVTLSCSPISGHRSVSWYQQTPGQGLQFLFEYFSETQRNKGNFPGRFSGRQFSNSRSEMNVSTLELGDSALYLCASSLDSGELFFGEGSRLTVL.